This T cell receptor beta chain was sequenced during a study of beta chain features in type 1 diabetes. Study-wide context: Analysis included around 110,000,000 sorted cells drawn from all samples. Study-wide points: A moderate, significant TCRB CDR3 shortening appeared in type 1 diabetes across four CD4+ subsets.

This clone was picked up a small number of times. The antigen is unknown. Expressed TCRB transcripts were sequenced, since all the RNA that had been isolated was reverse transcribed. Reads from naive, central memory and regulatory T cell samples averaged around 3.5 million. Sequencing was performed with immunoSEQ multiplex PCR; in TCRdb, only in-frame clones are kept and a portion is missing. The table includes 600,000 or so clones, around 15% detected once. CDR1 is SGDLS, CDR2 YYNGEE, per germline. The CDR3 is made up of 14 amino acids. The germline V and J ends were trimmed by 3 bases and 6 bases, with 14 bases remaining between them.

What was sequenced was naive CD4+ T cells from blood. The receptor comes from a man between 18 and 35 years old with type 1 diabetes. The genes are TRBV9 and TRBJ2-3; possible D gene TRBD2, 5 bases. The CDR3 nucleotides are TGTGCCAGCAGCGCGGCTTTACTAGGGGATACGCAGTATTTT. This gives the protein CASSAALLGDTQYF.